This TCR beta chain was profiled in a study of CD8 T cells in Susac syndrome. Random hexamers primed reverse transcription of about 0.45 to 1 ug RNA. Each CDR3 protein is one row after TCRdb ran MiXCR on the immunoSEQ multiplex PCR reads. The sample lists around 200,000 distinct CDR3 sequences, 85% to 95% occurring once. Concerning this clonotype itself: Antigen: not known.

V lost 6 bases and J lost 1, with 13 bases in between. Per the germline V gene, CDR1 is MNHEY and CDR2 is SVGAGI. This CDR3 spans 15 amino acids. Broader study findings: The study conceded that its TCR sequencing and HLA analysis involved relatively few individuals.

This sequence joins TRBV6-5 and TRBJ2-1; no definite D call. The sample consisted of CD4+ T cells from PBMCs. The source is a human donor in good health. The CDR3 sequence is CASRLGTDSYNEQFF. The DNA of the CDR3 is TGTGCCAGCAGGCTGGGAACAGATTCCTACAATGAGCAGTTCTTC.